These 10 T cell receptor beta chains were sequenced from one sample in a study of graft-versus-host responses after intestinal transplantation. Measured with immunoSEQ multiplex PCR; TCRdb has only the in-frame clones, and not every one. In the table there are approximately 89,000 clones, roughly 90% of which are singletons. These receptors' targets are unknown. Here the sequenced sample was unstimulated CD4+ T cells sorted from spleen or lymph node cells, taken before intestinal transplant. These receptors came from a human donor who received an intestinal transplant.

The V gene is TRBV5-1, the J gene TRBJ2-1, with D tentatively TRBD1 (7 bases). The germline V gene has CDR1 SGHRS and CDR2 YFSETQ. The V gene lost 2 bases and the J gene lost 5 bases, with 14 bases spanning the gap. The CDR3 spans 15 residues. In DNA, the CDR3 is TGCGCCAGCAGCTTTCGACAGGGCGGGGACAATGAGCAGTTCTTC. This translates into CASSFRQGGDNEQFF.

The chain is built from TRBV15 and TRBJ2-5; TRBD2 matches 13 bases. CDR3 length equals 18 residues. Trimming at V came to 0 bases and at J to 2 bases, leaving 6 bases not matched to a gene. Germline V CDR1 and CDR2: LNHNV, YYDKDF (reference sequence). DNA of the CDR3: TGTGCCACCAGCAGAGAGGGACTAGCGGGGTACCAACAAGAGACCCAGTACTTC. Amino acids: CATSREGLAGYQQETQYF.

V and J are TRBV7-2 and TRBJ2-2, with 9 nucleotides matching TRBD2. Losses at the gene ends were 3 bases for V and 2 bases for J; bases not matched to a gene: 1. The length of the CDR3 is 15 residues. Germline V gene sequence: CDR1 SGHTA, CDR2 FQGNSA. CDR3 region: CASSFSGGNTGELFF. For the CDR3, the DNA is TGTGCCAGCAGCTTTAGCGGGGGTAACACCGGGGAGCTGTTTTTT.

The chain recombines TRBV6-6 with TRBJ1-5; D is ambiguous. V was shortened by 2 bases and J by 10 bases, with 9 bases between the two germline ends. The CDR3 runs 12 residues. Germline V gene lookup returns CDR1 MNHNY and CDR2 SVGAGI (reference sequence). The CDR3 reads CASSYGPQPQHF. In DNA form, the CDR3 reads TGTGCCAGCAGTTACGGGCCTCAACCCCAGCATTTT.

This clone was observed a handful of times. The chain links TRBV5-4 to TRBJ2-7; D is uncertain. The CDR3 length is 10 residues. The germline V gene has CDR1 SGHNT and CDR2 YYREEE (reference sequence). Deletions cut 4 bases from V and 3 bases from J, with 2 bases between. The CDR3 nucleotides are TGTGCCAGCAGCCACTACGAGCAGTACTTC. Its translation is CASSHYEQYF. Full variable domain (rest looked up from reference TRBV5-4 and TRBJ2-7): ETGVTQSPTHLIKTRGQQVTLRCSSQSGHNTVSWYQQALGQGPQFIFQYYREEENGRGNFPPRFSGLQFPNYSSELNVNALELDDSALYLCASSHYEQYFGPGTRLTVT.

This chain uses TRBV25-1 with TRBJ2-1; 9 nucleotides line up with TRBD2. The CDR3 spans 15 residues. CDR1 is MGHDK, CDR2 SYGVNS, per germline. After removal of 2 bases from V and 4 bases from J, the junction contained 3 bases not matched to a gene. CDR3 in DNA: TGTGCCAGCAGTGAACTGAGCGGGGGGTACAATGAGCAGTTCTTC. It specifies CASSELSGGYNEQFF.

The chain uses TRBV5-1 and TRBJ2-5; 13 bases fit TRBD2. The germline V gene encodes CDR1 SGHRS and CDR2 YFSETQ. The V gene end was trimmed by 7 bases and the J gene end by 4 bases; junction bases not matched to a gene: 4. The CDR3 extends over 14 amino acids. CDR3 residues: CASGGLAGAETQYF. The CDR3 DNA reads TGCGCCAGCGGTGGACTAGCGGGAGCAGAGACCCAGTACTTC.

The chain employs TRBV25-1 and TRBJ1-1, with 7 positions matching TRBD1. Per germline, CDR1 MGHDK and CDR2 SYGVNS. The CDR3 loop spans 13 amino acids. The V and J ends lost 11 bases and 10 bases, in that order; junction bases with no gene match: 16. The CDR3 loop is CASRGAKGSRAFF. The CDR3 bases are TGTGCCTCCAGGGGGGCGAAAGGGTCAAGAGCTTTCTTT.

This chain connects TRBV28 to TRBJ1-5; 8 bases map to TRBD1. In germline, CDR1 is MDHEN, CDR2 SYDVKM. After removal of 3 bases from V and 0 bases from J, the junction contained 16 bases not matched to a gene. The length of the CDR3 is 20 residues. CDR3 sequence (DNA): TGTGCCAGCAGTTTCCTCCATTCCGGGACAGGCCCCTATAGCAATCAGCCCCAGCATTTT. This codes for CASSFLHSGTGPYSNQPQHF.

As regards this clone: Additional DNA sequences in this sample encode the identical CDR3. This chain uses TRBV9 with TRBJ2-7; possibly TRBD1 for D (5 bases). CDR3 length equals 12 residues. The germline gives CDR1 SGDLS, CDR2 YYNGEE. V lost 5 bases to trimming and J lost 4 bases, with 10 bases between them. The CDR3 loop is CASSLTGYEQYF. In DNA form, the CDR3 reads TGTGCCAGCAGTCTAACAGGTTACGAGCAGTACTTC. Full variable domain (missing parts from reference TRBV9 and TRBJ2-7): DSGVTQTPKHLITATGQRVTLRCSPRSGDLSVYWYQQSLDQGLQFLIQYYNGEERAKGNILERFSAQQFPDLHSELNLSSLELGDSALYFCASSLTGYEQYFGPGTRLTVT.